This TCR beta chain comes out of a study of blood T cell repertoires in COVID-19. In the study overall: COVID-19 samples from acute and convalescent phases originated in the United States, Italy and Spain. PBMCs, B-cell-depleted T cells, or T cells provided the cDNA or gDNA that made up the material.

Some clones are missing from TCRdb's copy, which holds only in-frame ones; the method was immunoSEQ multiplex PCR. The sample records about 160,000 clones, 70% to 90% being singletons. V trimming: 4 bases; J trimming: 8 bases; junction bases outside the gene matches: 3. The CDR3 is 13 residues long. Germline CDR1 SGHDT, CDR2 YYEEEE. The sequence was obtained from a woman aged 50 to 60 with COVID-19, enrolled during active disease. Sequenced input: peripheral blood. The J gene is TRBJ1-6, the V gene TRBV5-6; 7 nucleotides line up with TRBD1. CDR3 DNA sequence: TGTGCCAGCAGCACCGACAGGGATTCACCCCTCCACTTT. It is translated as CASSTDRDSPLHF. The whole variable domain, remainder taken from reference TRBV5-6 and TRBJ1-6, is DAGVTQSPTHLIKTRGQQVTLRCSPKSGHDTVSWYQQALGQGPQFIFQYYEEEERQRGNFPDRFSGHQFPNYSSELNVNALLLGDSALYLCASSTDRDSPLHFGNGTRLTVT.